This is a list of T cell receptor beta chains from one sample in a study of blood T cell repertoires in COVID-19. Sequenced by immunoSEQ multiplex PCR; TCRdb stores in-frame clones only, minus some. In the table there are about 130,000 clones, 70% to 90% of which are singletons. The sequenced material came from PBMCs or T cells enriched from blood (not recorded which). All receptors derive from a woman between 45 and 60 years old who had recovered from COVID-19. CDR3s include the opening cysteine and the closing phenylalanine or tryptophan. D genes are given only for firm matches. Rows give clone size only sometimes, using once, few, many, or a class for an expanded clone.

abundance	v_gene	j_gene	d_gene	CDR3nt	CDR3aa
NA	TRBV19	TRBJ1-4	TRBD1	TGTGCCAGCCGGGACAGTGCAACTAATGAAAAACTGTTTTTT	CASRDSATNEKLFF
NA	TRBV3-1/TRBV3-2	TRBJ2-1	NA	TGTGCCAGCAGCCACCAAGCTACGGTGTTCTTC	CASSHQATVFF
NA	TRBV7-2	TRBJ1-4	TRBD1	TGTGCCAGCAGCGTAATACAGGGGGCGAATGAAAAACTGTTTTTT	CASSVIQGANEKLFF
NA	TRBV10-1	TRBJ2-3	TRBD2	TGCGCCAGCAGTGAGTCGGGCCTACTAGCGGGGGCTATAGATACGCAGTATTTT	CASSESGLLAGAIDTQYF
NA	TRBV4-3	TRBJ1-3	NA	TGCGCCAGCAGCCAAGACAGGGTGACAAACACCATATATTTT	CASSQDRVTNTIYF
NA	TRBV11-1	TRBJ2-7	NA	TGTGCCAGCAGCTTAGAGACGGGGAACGAGCAGTACTTC	CASSLETGNEQYF
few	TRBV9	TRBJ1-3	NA	TGTGCCAGCAGCGTAGAGTCTGATGGGGGGAATTCTGGAAACACCATATATTTT	CASSVESDGGNSGNTIYF
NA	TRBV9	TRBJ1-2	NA	TGTGCCAGCAGCGTTTCACAGGGAATTAACTATGGCTACACCTTC	CASSVSQGINYGYTF
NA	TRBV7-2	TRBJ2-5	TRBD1	TGTGCCAGCAGCTTACCACCCTGGGACAGCCAAGAGACCCAGTACTTC	CASSLPPWDSQETQYF
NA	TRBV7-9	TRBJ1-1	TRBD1	TGTGCCAGCAGCTTCAGGGACAGGGGCACTGAAGCTTTCTTT	CASSFRDRGTEAFF
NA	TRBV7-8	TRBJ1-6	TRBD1	TGTGCCAGCAGCGCCGGACAGGGGGGCTCCTATAATTCACCCCTCCACTTT	CASSAGQGGSYNSPLHF
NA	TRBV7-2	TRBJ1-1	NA	TGTGCCAGCAGCTTAGGTTTTACGGGGAACACTGAAGCTTTCTTT	CASSLGFTGNTEAFF